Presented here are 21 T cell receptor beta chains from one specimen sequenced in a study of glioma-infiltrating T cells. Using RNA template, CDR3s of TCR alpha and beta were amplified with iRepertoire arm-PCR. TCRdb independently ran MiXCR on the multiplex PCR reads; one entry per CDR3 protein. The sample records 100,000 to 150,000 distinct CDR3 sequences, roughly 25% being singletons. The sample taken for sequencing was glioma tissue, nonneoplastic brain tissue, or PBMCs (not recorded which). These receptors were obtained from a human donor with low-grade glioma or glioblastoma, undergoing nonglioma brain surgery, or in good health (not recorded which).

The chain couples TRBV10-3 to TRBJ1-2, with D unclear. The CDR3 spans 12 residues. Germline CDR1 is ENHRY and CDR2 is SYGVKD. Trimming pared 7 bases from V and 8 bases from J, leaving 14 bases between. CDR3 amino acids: CAINGGVGGYTF. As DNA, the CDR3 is TGTGCCATCAATGGCGGAGTAGGCGGCTACACCTTC.

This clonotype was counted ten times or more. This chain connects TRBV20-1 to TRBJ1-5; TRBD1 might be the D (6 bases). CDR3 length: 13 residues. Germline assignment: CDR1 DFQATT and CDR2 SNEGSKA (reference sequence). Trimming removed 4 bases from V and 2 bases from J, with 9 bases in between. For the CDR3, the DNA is TGCAGTGCTATCCGACAGGGCAATCAGCCCCAGCATTTT. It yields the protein CSAIRQGNQPQHF.

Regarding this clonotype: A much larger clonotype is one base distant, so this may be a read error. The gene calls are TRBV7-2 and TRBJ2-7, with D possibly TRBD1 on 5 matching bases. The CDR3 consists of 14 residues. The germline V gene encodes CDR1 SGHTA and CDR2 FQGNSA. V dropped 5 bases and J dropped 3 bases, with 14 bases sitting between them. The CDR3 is CASSPTPGHYEQYF. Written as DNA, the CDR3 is TGTGCCAGCAGCCCCACCCCAGGGCACTACGAGCAGTACTTC.

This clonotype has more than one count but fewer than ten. The CDR3 nucleotides are TGCAGTAGACAGGGGTCGCGGGTCTACGAGCAGTACTTC. This sequence encodes CSRQGSRVYEQYF. J is TRBJ2-7 and V is TRBV29-1; 8 bases align to TRBD1. Germline V lookup: CDR1 SQVTM, CDR2 ANQGSEA. The CDR3 contains 13 residues.

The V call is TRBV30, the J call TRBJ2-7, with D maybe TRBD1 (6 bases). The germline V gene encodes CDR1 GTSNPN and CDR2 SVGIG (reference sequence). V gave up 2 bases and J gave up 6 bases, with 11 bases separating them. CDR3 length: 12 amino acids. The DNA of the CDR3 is TGTGCCTGGAGTTGGGACATCGGCGAGCAGTACTTC. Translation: CAWSWDIGEQYF.

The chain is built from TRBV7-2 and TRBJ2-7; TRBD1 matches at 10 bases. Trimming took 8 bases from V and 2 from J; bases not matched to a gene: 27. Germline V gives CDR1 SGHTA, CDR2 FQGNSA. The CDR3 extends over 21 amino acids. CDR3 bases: TGTGCCAGCGAGTCCCCTGGGGGCCGGGACAGGGGACGGAGTACCCCCTACGAGCAGTACTTC. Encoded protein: CASESPGGRDRGRSTPYEQYF.

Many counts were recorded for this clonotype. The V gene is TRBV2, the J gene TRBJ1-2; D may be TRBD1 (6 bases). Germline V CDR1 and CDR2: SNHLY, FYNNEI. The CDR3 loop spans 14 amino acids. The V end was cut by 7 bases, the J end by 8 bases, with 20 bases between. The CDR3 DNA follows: TGTGCCAGCATCCTAAACCCGGACAGCGGCGGCTACACCTTC. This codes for CASILNPDSGGYTF. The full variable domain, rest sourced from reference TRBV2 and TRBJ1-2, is EPEVTQTPSHQVTQMGQEVILRCVPISNHLYFYWYRQILGQKVEFLVSFYNNEISEKSEIFDDQFSVERPDGSNFTLKIRSTKLEDSAMYFCASILNPDSGGYTFGSGTRLTVV.

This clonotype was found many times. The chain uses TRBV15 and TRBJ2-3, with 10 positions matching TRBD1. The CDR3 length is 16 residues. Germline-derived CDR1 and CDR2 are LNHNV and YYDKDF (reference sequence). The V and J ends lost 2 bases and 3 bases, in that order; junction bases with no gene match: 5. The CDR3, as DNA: TGTGCCACCAGCAGAACGACAGGGGGCATGACAGATACGCAGTATTTT. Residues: CATSRTTGGMTDTQYF. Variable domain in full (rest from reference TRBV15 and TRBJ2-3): DAMVIQNPRYQVTQFGKPVTLSCSQTLNHNVMYWYQQKSSQAPKLLFHYYDKDFNNEADTPDNFQSRRPNTSFCFLDIRSPGLGDTAMYLCATSRTTGGMTDTQYFGPGTRLTVL.

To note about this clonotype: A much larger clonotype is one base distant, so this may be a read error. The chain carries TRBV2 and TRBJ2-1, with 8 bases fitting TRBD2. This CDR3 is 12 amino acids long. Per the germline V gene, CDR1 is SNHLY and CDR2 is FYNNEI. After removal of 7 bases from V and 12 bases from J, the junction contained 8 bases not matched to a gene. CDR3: CASNQREHGQFF. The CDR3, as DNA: TGTGCCAGCAATCAGCGGGAGCATGGGCAGTTCTTC. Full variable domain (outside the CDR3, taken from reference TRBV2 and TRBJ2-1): EPEVTQTPSHQVTQMGQEVILRCVPISNHLYFYWYRQILGQKVEFLVSFYNNEISEKSEIFDDQFSVERPDGSNFTLKIRSTKLEDSAMYFCASNQREHGQFFGPGTRLTVL.

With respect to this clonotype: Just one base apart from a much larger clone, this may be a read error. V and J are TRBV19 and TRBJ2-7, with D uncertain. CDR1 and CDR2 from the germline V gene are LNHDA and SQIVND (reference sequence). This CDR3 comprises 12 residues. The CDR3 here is CASSRGSYKQYF. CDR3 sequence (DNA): TGTGCCAGTAGTAGGGGATCCTACAAGCAGTACTTC.

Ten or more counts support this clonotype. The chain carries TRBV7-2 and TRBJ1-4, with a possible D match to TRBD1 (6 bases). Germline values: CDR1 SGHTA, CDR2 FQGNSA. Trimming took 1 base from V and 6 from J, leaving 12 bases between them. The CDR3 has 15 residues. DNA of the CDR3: TGTGCCAGCAGCTTAGATTCGGGGGGCCATGAAAAACTGTTTTTT. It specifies CASSLDSGGHEKLFF.

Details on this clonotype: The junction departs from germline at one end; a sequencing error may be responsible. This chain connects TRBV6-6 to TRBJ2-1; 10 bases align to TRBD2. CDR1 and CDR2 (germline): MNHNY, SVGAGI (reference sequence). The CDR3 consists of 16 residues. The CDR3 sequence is CARSPGRASGRDEQFF. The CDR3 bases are TGTGCCCGCAGCCCGGGACGGGCTAGCGGGAGAGATGAGCAGTTCTTC.

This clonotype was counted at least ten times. CDR3 residues: CSVGLRFGSTGELFF. The CDR3 DNA follows: TGCAGCGTTGGATTACGGTTCGGGAGCACCGGGGAGCTGTTTTTT. The chain carries TRBV29-1 and TRBJ2-2; D perhaps matches TRBD2 (6 bases). V shed 4 bases and J shed 4 bases, with 16 bases lying between them. Germline V CDR1 and CDR2: SQVTM, ANQGSEA. The CDR3 sequence is 15 residues long.

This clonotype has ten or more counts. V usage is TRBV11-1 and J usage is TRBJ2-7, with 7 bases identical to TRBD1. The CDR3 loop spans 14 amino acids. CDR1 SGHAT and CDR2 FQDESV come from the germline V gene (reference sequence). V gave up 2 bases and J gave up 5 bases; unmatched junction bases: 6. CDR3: CASSLSQGINEQYF. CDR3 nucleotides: TGTGCCAGCAGCTTATCACAGGGGATCAACGAGCAGTACTTC.

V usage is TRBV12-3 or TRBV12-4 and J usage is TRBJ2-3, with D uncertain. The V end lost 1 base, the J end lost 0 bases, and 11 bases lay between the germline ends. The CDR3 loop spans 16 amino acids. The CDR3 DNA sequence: TGTGCCAGCAGTTTAGAAGCCAGATTAAGCACAGATACGCAGTATTTT. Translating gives CASSLEARLSTDTQYF.

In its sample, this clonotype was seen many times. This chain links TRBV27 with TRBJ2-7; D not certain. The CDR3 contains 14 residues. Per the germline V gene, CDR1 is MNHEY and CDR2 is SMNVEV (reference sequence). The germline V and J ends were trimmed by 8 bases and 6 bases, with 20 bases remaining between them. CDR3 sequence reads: CASGFADQAPEQYF. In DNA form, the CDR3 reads TGTGCCAGCGGCTTTGCGGACCAGGCCCCCGAGCAGTACTTC.

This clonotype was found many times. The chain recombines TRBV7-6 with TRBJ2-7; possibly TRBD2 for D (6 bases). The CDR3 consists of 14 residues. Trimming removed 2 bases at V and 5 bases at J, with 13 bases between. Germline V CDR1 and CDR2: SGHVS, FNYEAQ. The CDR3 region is CASSLRDGSDEQYF. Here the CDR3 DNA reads TGTGCCAGCAGCTTAAGAGACGGGAGCGACGAGCAGTACTTC.

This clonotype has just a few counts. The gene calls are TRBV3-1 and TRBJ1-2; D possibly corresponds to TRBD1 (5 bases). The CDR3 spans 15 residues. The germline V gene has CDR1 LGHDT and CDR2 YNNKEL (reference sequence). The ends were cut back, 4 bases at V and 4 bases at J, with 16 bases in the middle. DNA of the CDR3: TGTGCCAGCAGCCCGGGGGACTTTCGCGCCTATGGCTACACCTTC. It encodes CASSPGDFRAYGYTF. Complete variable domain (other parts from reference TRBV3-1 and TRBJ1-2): DTAVSQTPKYLVTQMGNDKSIKCEQNLGHDTMYWYKQDSKKFLKIMFSYNNKELIINETVPNRFSPKSPDKAHLNLHINSLELGDSAVYFCASSPGDFRAYGYTFGSGTRLTVV.

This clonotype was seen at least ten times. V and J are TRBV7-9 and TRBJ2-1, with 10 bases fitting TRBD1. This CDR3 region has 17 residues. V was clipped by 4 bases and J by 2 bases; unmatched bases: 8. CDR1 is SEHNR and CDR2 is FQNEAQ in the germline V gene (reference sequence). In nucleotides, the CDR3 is TGTGCCAGCAGCTCCACCTCCGGGACAGGGGCCTACAATGAGCAGTTCTTC. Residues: CASSSTSGTGAYNEQFF.

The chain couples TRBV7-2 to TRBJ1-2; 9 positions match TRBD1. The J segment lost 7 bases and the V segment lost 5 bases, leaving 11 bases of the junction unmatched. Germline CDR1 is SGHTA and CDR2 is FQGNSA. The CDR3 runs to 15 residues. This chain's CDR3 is CASSPNPGQGAGYTF. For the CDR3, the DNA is TGTGCCAGCAGCCCGAATCCGGGACAGGGAGCTGGCTACACCTTC.

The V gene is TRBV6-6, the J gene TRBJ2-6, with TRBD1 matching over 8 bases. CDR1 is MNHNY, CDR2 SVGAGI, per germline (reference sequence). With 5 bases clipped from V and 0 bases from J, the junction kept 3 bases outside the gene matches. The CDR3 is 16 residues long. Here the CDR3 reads CASSGGQASGANVLTF. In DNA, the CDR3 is TGTGCCAGCAGTGGGGGACAGGCCTCTGGGGCCAACGTCCTGACTTTC.